A single sample gave rise to the 15 T cell receptor beta chains below, sequenced in a study of blood T cell repertoires in COVID-19. Profiled with immunoSEQ multiplex PCR; TCRdb holds only in-frame clones, not every one. The sample includes more than 250,000 clones, over 75% of them seen just once. The sample comprised peripheral blood. These TCRs come from a human donor in a cohort sampled during active COVID-19.

This chain connects TRBV27 to TRBJ1-2; TRBD1 matches at 10 bases. Germline V gene lookup returns CDR1 MNHEY and CDR2 SMNVEV (reference sequence). The CDR3 covers 17 residues. The ends lost 0 bases at V and 5 bases at J; junction bases unmatched: 9. The CDR3 protein is CASSLSGGQGRSYGYTF. The CDR3 region has the DNA TGTGCCAGCAGTTTATCAGGGGGACAGGGGCGATCGTATGGCTACACCTTC.

The gene calls are TRBV19 and TRBJ2-5; 11 bases are a match to TRBD2. CDR1 is LNHDA and CDR2 is SQIVND in the germline V gene (reference sequence). This CDR3 spans 14 amino acids. V trimming: 5 bases; J trimming: 5 bases; junction bases outside the gene matches: 4. The CDR3 DNA is TGTGCCAGTAGTGGGTCTAGCGGGAGGGAGACCCAGTACTTC. Its translation: CASSGSSGRETQYF.

CDR3 in amino acids: CASSPNTGGRNTIYF. The CDR3 coding sequence is TGTGCCAGCAGCCCCAATACAGGGGGCCGGAACACCATATATTTT. The chain employs TRBV7-6 and TRBJ1-3; TRBD1 aligns across 9 bases. The CDR3 consists of 15 residues. J gave up 7 bases and V 5 bases, and 9 bases lay outside the gene matches. In germline, CDR1 is SGHVS, CDR2 FNYEAQ.

The rearrangement links TRBV7-9 to TRBJ2-1, with 10 bases lining up with TRBD2. Trimming took 5 bases from V and 5 from J; bases not matched to a gene: 9. This CDR3 spans 16 amino acids. The germline V gene has CDR1 SEHNR and CDR2 FQNEAQ (reference sequence). The CDR3 here is CASSATSGKANNEQFF. CDR3 sequence (DNA): TGTGCCAGCAGCGCAACTAGCGGGAAGGCAAACAATGAGCAGTTCTTC.

This clone was observed a single time. V usage is TRBV27 and J usage is TRBJ1-2, with 8 bases fitting TRBD1. CDR1 and CDR2 from the germline V gene are MNHEY and SMNVEV (reference sequence). This CDR3 has 15 amino acids. With 0 bases clipped from V and 6 bases from J, the junction kept 6 bases outside the gene matches. The CDR3 DNA follows: TGTGCCAGCAGTTTATCGCGACAGGGGATAGATGGCTACACCTTC. It specifies CASSLSRQGIDGYTF.

This clone has more than one count but fewer than ten. The CDR3 reads CASSVSGSNQPQHF. CDR3 nucleotide sequence: TGTGCCAGCAGCGTATCAGGGAGCAATCAGCCCCAGCATTTT. The rearrangement uses TRBV9 and TRBJ1-5, with D maybe TRBD1 (5 bases). V gave up 1 base and J gave up 1 base, with 6 bases separating them. This CDR3 is 14 amino acids long. Germline values: CDR1 SGDLS, CDR2 YYNGEE.

The chain combines TRBV5-1 with TRBJ1-2; tentatively, D is TRBD1 (5 bases). This CDR3 has 14 amino acids. V lost 0 bases and J lost 4, with 10 bases in between. Germline V gene lookup returns CDR1 SGHRS and CDR2 YFSETQ. The CDR3 DNA reads as TGCGCCAGCAGCTTGGTAGGGGATTCCTATGGCTACACCTTC. This codes for CASSLVGDSYGYTF.

V gene TRBV6-6 combines with J gene TRBJ2-7; 7 bases map to TRBD2. Trimming removed 5 bases from V and 5 bases from J; junction bases left unmatched: 21. The CDR3 contains 18 residues. Germline lookup yields CDR1 MNHNY and CDR2 SVGAGI (reference sequence). CDR3: CASSRHGEGPNDADEQYF. The DNA of the CDR3 is TGTGCCAGCAGTCGCCACGGGGAGGGACCAAACGACGCGGACGAGCAGTACTTC.

V gene TRBV4-3 combines with J gene TRBJ1-2, with D maybe TRBD1 (5 bases). The CDR3 length is 17 residues. V lost 0 bases and J 1 base, leaving 15 bases between the germline ends. Per the germline V gene, CDR1 is LGHNA and CDR2 is YSLEER. The CDR3 DNA sequence: TGCGCCAGCAGCCAAGATCGGGGGACCTTAAGTAACTATGGCTACACCTTC. This translates into CASSQDRGTLSNYGYTF.

The chain combines TRBV12-5 with TRBJ1-4; 8 bases fit TRBD1. The germline V gene encodes CDR1 LGHNT and CDR2 FRNRAP. This CDR3 is 19 amino acids long. V trimming: 0 bases; J trimming: 0 bases; junction bases outside the gene matches: 9. CDR3 nucleotide sequence: TGTGCTAGTGGTTTGGTACAATACAGGGGGTTATCAACTAATGAAAAACTGTTTTTT. Protein: CASGLVQYRGLSTNEKLFF. Drawing the rest from reference TRBV12-5 and TRBJ1-4, the complete variable domain is DARVTQTPRHKVTEMGQEVTMRCQPILGHNTVFWYRQTMMQGLELLAYFRNRAPLDDSGMPKDRFSAEMPDATLATLKIQPSEPRDSAVYFCASGLVQYRGLSTNEKLFFGSGTQLSVL.

This clone was seen a single time. The CDR3 bases are TGTGCCAGCAGGAGTGGCGGGAGGGAGTCCTACGAGCAGTACTTC. Translating it yields CASRSGGRESYEQYF. The chain is built from TRBV28 and TRBJ2-7; 9 bases line up with TRBD2. CDR3 size: 15 residues. V lost 6 bases and J lost 1; bases outside the gene matches: 7. Germline V gene lookup returns CDR1 MDHEN and CDR2 SYDVKM.

The rearrangement links TRBV24-1 to TRBJ1-1, with no clear D. Germline V gene sequence: CDR1 KGHDR, CDR2 SFDVKD. The CDR3 is 16 amino acids. Trimming cost V 4 bases and J 6 bases, with 20 bases left between them. In DNA form, the CDR3 reads TGTGCCACCAGTGACCCGGAGCTCGGGGTCGGGGCTGAAGCTTTCTTT. Its protein is CATSDPELGVGAEAFF.

The J gene is TRBJ1-2, the V gene TRBV12-3 or TRBV12-4; D possibly corresponds to TRBD1 (5 bases). There are 13 residues in the CDR3. V lost 4 bases and J lost 4, with 10 bases in between. CDR3 DNA sequence: TGTGCCAGCAGTTCTTTGGGGCGCTATGGCTACACCTTC. Amino acids: CASSSLGRYGYTF.

The CDR3 coding sequence is TGTGCCAGTAGTTCCGGGGGAGGTAAAGGCAATCAGCCCCAGCATTTT. It codes for CASSSGGGKGNQPQHF. The chain employs TRBV19 and TRBJ1-5; D perhaps matches TRBD1 (5 bases). V was shortened by 5 bases and J by 2 bases, with 16 bases between the two germline ends. CDR3 length equals 16 residues. Per germline, CDR1 LNHDA and CDR2 SQIVND (reference sequence).

The CDR3 nucleotides are TGCAGCTCCCGGGGAGGTAGCAACGAGCAGTACTTC. Its translation is CSSRGGSNEQYF. V and J are TRBV29-1 and TRBJ2-7, with a tentative D call TRBD2 (6 bases). V was shortened by 8 bases and J by 5 bases, with 16 bases between the two germline ends. CDR1 SQVTM and CDR2 ANQGSEA come from the germline V gene. The CDR3 spans 12 residues.